This T cell receptor beta chain derives from a study of response to subunit inactivated influenza vaccine listed by TCRdb under 2018. In terms of the full investigation: Deep quantitative profiling of the T cell receptor repertoire was used in the study to follow responses to a trivalent subunit inactivated influenza vaccine.

The CDR3 runs 14 amino acids, cysteine and phenylalanine included. This entry keeps only the CDR3 DNA: 42 bases, framed from base 1. CDR1 and CDR2, looked up from the germline V gene (reference sequence), are SSHAT and FNYEAQ. Library generation was performed with RT-PCR. Instrument used: Illumina HiSeq 2500. TCRdb reworked the public reads: Q25 trimming with fastp, MiXCR clone assembly, productive beta chains retained. Identical CDR3 protein sequences are pooled into one entry, listed with their most common genes and DNA. The sample yields about 540,000 distinct CDR3 sequences; approximately 20% were counted once. The ten largest clones take up 2.8% of the sample. This clonotype was seen a few times. The target of this receptor is not known. One end of the junction fails to match germline, which may point to a read error. General study outcomes and caveats: The authors suggested that each seasonal influenza vaccination may recruit only a limited number of new T cells.

The same data also contributed to another study, on T cells expressing NK-cell markers. The second source states: The TCR beta cDNA libraries were made using 5'RACE template switching, a step that added both a universal primer site and unique molecular identifiers. About 8 donors provided sorted CD3+CD56+NKG2C+, CD3+CD56+NKG2C- and CD3+CD56-NKG2C+ T-cell subsets, whose TCR beta-chain repertoires were profiled. Among the eight sequenced donors, only one was HCMV-seronegative, while the other seven were HCMV-seropositive. In several experiments an anti-gammadeltaTCR antibody was added to restrict sorting to alphabetaTCR-expressing T cells. For about 6 donors, the dominant CD3+CD56+NKG2C+ clonotypes were among the top 10 CD8+ clonotypes and accounted for roughly 1.0-8% of CD8+ T cells. Those dominant clonotypes were again the most abundant among CD3+CD56-NKG2C+ cells in four donors, at about 28.3-65%. It remained unclear whether the expanded NKG2C-expressing T cell clones were specific for HCMV antigens. All eight donors whose samples were sequenced were randomly selected healthy volunteers, three of them men and five women. To determine HCMV serostatus, a commercial ELISA kit was used to detect HCMV-specific IgG in serum. Peripheral blood mononuclear cells were isolated from blood by Ficoll density gradient centrifugation. Using Miltenyi isolation kits, CD4+ and CD8+ T cells were isolated from PBMC through magnetic immunoseparation. cDNA synthesis was primed from the TCR beta constant segment and was followed by two successive PCR amplification steps. Illumina HiSeq 2000/2500, MiSeq or NextSeq was used to sequence libraries as 2 x 150 bp reads. MIGEC handled demultiplexing of the reads and grouping by UMI, while MiTCR was used to assemble and quantify clonotypes. To exclude erroneous sequences, any TCR cDNA sequence not supported by at least two reads was discarded. Downstream repertoire analysis used the tcR package, and clonotypes were matched across fractions by CDR3 nucleotide sequence plus V segment. VDJmatch was used to annotate antigen specificity against VDJdb, with one amino acid substitution in CDR3 permitted.

This receptor was taken from a middle-aged man who received an inactivated influenza vaccine. Donor details come from another sample of the same person, matched by shared clones. The sequenced sample was CD4+ T cells sorted from PBMCs, obtained about 11 days after vaccination. This sequence uses TRBV7-7 and TRBJ2-1, and perhaps TRBD1 as D gene, on 5 matching bases. The CDR3 region: CASSLGPGSGEQFF. The nucleotides are TGTGCTAGCAGCTTAGGACCAGGGTCAGGAGAGCAGTTCTTC. Where the CDR3 stops, the reference TRBV7-7 and TRBJ2-1 genes take over; the full variable domain is GAGVSQSPRYKVTKRGQDVTLRCDPISSHATLYWYQQALGQGPEFLTYFNYEAQPDKSGLPSDRFSAERPEGSISTLTIQRTEQRDSAMYRCASSLGPGSGEQFFGPGTRLTVL.